This entry lists 21 T cell receptor beta chains sequenced from one sample in a study of blood T cells in healthy people across ages. A second PCR of about 6 to 12 cycles used a sample-barcoded 5' primer and a J-beta primer mix. TCRdb ran MiXCR on the 5' RACE reads and lists one entry per CDR3 protein. The table includes 660,000 or so distinct CDR3 sequences, approximately 59% detected once. The sample consisted of blood. The receptors shown here come from a man in his sixties in good health.

The chain carries TRBV12-3 or TRBV12-4 and TRBJ2-3; tentatively, D is TRBD2 (6 bases). The CDR3 is 15 amino acids. V was shortened by 6 bases and J by 4 bases, with 17 bases between the two germline ends. CDR3 protein: CASSPAGNFPDTQYF. CDR3 sequence (DNA): TGTGCCAGCAGCCCCGCGGGGAACTTCCCAGATACGCAGTATTTT.

This chain connects TRBV11-2 to TRBJ2-5, with TRBD1 identical over 8 bases. The CDR3 runs 15 residues. Germline V gene data show CDR1 as SGHAT and CDR2 as FQNNGV. J gave up 2 bases and V 5 bases, and 7 bases lay outside the gene matches. The DNA for the CDR3 is TGTGCCAGCAGCCAACAGGGACAGGCTCAAGAGACCCAGTACTTC. Translated: CASSQQGQAQETQYF. The full variable domain, with the rest looked up from reference TRBV11-2 and TRBJ2-5, is EAGVAQSPRYKIIEKRQSVAFWCNPISGHATLYWYQQILGQGPKLLIQFQNNGVVDDSQLPKDRFSAERLKGVDSTLKIQPAKLEDSAVYLCASSQQGQAQETQYFGPGTRLLVL.

CDR3 DNA sequence: TGTGCCAGCAGTGAAGCGTGGGGACAGCCTCCCTACGAGCAGTACTTC. Translating gives CASSEAWGQPPYEQYF. V gene TRBV2 combines with J gene TRBJ2-4; 7 bases agree with TRBD1. The end of the DNA fits TRBJ2-7 better, so the J call may be wrong. Germline CDR1 and CDR2: SNHLY and FYNNEI. The CDR3 totals 16 residues.

This chain links TRBV19 with TRBJ2-5, with TRBD2 as a possible D gene (6 bases). With 7 bases removed from V and 2 bases from J, the gap between germline ends came to 8 bases. Germline CDR1 and CDR2: LNHDA and SQIVND (reference sequence). The CDR3 spans 12 residues. The CDR3 nucleotides are TGTGCCAGTAAGGGGACTCAAGAGACCCAGTACTTC. This codes for CASKGTQETQYF.

This chain uses TRBV6-6 with TRBJ2-7; D may match TRBD1 or TRBD2 (5 bases each). In germline, CDR1 is MNHNY, CDR2 SVGAGI (reference sequence). The CDR3 spans 15 residues. Trimming removed 2 bases from V and 4 bases from J, with 15 bases in between. The CDR3 DNA is TGTGCCAGCAGTTACGGTTGGACTCAGGGTTACGAGCAGTACTTC. This gives the protein CASSYGWTQGYEQYF.

V usage is TRBV5-6 and J usage is TRBJ2-7; possibly TRBD1 for D (6 bases). Germline V gene lookup returns CDR1 SGHDT and CDR2 YYEEEE. The CDR3 consists of 15 residues. V lost 4 bases, J lost 3 bases, and 17 bases lay in between. For the CDR3, the DNA is TGTGCCAGCAGCGGAACCAGGGGATGGTTCTACGAGCAGTACTTC. It is translated as CASSGTRGWFYEQYF.

J is TRBJ2-1 and V is TRBV18; D is uncertain. Germline V gene lookup returns CDR1 KGHSH and CDR2 LQKENI. V shed 0 bases and J shed 4 bases, with 7 bases lying between them. This CDR3 has 14 residues. The CDR3 sequence is CASSPPPVYNEQFF. CDR3 nucleotides: TGTGCCAGCTCACCACCCCCAGTGTACAATGAGCAGTTCTTC.

This chain uses TRBV6-5 with TRBJ2-5, with 7 positions matching TRBD2. The V gene end was trimmed by 0 bases and the J gene end by 1 base; junction bases not matched to a gene: 8. CDR1 is MNHEY and CDR2 is SVGAGI in the germline V gene. The length of the CDR3 is 17 residues. CDR3 protein: CASSYSIASGLQETQYF. CDR3 in DNA: TGTGCCAGCAGTTACTCGATTGCTAGCGGCCTCCAAGAGACCCAGTACTTC.

The DNA for the CDR3 is TGTGCCAGCAGCTTAGTGGAGGGGGCCTTTACCGGGGAGCTGTTTTTT. It encodes CASSLVEGAFTGELFF. V is TRBV7-8 and J is TRBJ2-2; D might be TRBD1 (7 bases). This CDR3 comprises 16 residues. Germline loops: CDR1 SGHVS, CDR2 FQNEAQ. V was pared by 1 base and J by 5 bases, with 14 bases between.

This rearrangement joins TRBV24-1 to TRBJ2-6, with D possibly called TRBD1 or TRBD2 (5 bases each). CDR1 and CDR2 (germline): KGHDR, SFDVKD. The CDR3 length is 16 residues. V lost 3 bases and J 1 base, leaving 9 bases between the germline ends. The CDR3 DNA sequence: TGTGCCACCAGTGATGGGACCCTATCTGGGGCCAACGTCCTGACTTTC. It translates to CATSDGTLSGANVLTF.

The CDR3 DNA sequence: TGTGCCAGCAGCTTACAGAGTAGCACAGATACGCAGTATTTT. Its protein is CASSLQSSTDTQYF. The rearrangement joins TRBV7-2 to TRBJ2-3; D is undetermined. V was cut by 2 bases and J by 0 bases, with 6 bases left in between. From germline, CDR1 is SGHTA and CDR2 FQGNSA. The CDR3 sequence is 14 residues long.

CDR3 sequence (DNA): TGTGCCAGCAGAAAAGACAGTCAGCCCCAGCATTTT. Protein product: CASRKDSQPQHF. V usage is TRBV4-2 and J usage is TRBJ1-5; a weak D match, TRBD1 (5 bases). The ends were cut back, 6 bases at V and 6 bases at J, with 9 bases in the middle. The CDR3 length is 12 residues. Germline CDR1 reads LGHNA; CDR2 reads YNFKEQ.

CDR3 DNA: TGTGCCAGCAGCGTAGCCCCCGGGGCGGAGGGCTATGGCTACACCTTC. As protein: CASSVAPGAEGYGYTF. This rearrangement joins TRBV9 to TRBJ1-2; D possibly corresponds to TRBD1 (5 bases). This CDR3 has 16 residues. Trimming shortened V by 0 bases and J by 4 bases, and 16 bases separated the two germline ends. Per germline, CDR1 SGDLS and CDR2 YYNGEE.

The genes are TRBV13 and TRBJ2-5; 8 bases agree with TRBD2. V was clipped by 2 bases and J by 11 bases; unmatched bases: 16. CDR3 length: 16 residues. Looked up from germline, CDR1 is PRHDT and CDR2 is FYEKMQ (reference sequence). The CDR3 region has the DNA TGTGCCAGCAGCTTATGGGCGAGCGGGGGCCACAATGAGCAGTACTTC. The encoded protein is CASSLWASGGHNEQYF. The full variable domain, with the rest looked up from reference TRBV13 and TRBJ2-5, is AAGVIQSPRHLIKEKRETATLKCYPIPRHDTVYWYQQGPGQDPQFLISFYEKMQSDKGSIPDRFSAQQFSDYHSELNMSSLELGDSALYFCASSLWASGGHNEQYFGPGTRLLVL.

The rearrangement joins TRBV4-2 to TRBJ2-1; TRBD2 agrees at 9 bases. Germline V gene data show CDR1 as LGHNA and CDR2 as YNFKEQ. The J segment lost 3 bases and the V segment lost 1 base, leaving 4 bases of the junction unmatched. This CDR3 contains 16 residues. This CDR3 is CASSQGSLAGYNEQFF. CDR3 bases: TGTGCCAGCAGCCAAGGCTCACTAGCGGGCTACAATGAGCAGTTCTTC.

The V and J genes are TRBV7-2 and TRBJ2-5; 9 bases map to TRBD1. The CDR3 runs to 15 residues. Germline CDR1 is SGHTA and CDR2 is FQGNSA. The V and J ends lost 1 base and 5 bases, in that order; junction bases with no gene match: 5. The CDR3 is CASSLGGQGIETQYF. Here the CDR3 DNA reads TGTGCCAGCAGCTTAGGGGGACAGGGTATCGAGACCCAGTACTTC.

The chain couples TRBV12-3 or TRBV12-4 to TRBJ2-7, with D maybe TRBD2 (5 bases). The V end was cut by 3 bases, the J end by 6 bases, with 6 bases between. The CDR3 has 11 residues. CDR3 DNA sequence: TGTGCCAGCAGTTTTAGCGCCGAGCAGTACTTC. This sequence encodes CASSFSAEQYF.

The chain couples TRBV12-3 or TRBV12-4 to TRBJ2-3; 9 bases match TRBD2. The CDR3 length is 17 residues. Trimming removed 3 bases from V and 1 base from J; junction bases left unmatched: 8. The CDR3 DNA sequence: TGTGCCAGCAGTTTCACCCATTTAGCGGGGGGCACAGATACGCAGTATTTT. Translating gives CASSFTHLAGGTDTQYF.

The CDR3 is CASSPSHRGPNGYTF. The CDR3 nucleotides read TGTGCCAGCTCACCATCTCACCGGGGGCCCAATGGCTACACCTTC. V gene TRBV18 combines with J gene TRBJ1-2, with a possible D match to TRBD1 (6 bases). V was pared by 2 bases and J by 6 bases, with 16 bases between. Germline V lookup: CDR1 KGHSH, CDR2 LQKENI. The CDR3 loop spans 15 amino acids.

The chain carries TRBV24-1 and TRBJ2-1; the D gene is possibly TRBD1 (6 bases). Trimming removed 5 bases at V and 0 bases at J, with 13 bases between. CDR1 and CDR2 (germline): KGHDR, SFDVKD. The CDR3 contains 16 residues. CDR3 in DNA: TGTGCCACCAGTGCGGGAACAGGGATCTCCTACAATGAGCAGTTCTTC. Amino acid sequence: CATSAGTGISYNEQFF.

This clonotype was counted a few times. The rearrangement links TRBV20-1 to TRBJ2-5; tentatively, D is TRBD2 (6 bases). The germline V and J ends were trimmed by 0 bases and 4 bases, with 18 bases remaining between them. Germline V gene sequence: CDR1 DFQATT, CDR2 SNEGSKA (reference sequence). The CDR3 is 16 residues long. CDR3: CSARDAGKGPGETQYF. CDR3 nucleotide sequence: TGCAGTGCTAGAGATGCGGGGAAAGGCCCCGGAGAGACCCAGTACTTC.